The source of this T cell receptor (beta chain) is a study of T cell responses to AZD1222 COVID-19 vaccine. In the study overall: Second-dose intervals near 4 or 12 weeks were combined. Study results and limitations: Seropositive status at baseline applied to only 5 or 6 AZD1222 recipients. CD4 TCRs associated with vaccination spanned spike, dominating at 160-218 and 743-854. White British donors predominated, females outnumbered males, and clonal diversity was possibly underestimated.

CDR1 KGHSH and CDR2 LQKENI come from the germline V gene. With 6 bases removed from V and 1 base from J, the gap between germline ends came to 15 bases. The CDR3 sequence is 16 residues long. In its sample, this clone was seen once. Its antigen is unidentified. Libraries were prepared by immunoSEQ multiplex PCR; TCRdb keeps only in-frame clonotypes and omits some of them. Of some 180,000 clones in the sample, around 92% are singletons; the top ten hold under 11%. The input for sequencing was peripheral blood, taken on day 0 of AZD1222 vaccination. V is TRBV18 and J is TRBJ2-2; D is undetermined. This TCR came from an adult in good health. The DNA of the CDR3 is TGTGCCAGCTCCACCTCCGAAGGGATGAACACCGGGGAGCTGTTTTTT. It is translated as CASSTSEGMNTGELFF.